Each of the 14 T cell receptor beta chains below was sequenced from the same sample in a study of spatial heterogeneity in lung cancer. Study findings and constraints: Counts that tracked tumor mutation counts were those of expanded intratumoral alpha and beta TCRs.

TCRdb processed the 5' RACE reads anew with MiXCR; each CDR3 protein has one entry. Among around 3,300 distinct CDR3 sequences, roughly 15% were seen once, and the ten largest hold about 7.5%. These receptors have no known antigen. Time point here: sample taken at primary tumor resection. The sample in question was lung tumor tissue, obtained at surgery. The receptors derive from a male donor with early-stage non-small cell lung cancer.

This chain links TRBV4-3 with TRBJ1-1; unclear D gene. Deletions cut 1 base from V and 1 base from J, with 1 base between. This CDR3 comprises 12 residues. Germline CDR1 LGHNA, CDR2 YSLEER. The CDR3 bases are TGCGCCAGCAGCCAAGGGAACACTGAAGCTTTCTTT. Protein: CASSQGNTEAFF.

This clonotype was counted between two and nine times. V is TRBV28 and J is TRBJ2-1, with 9 bases that match TRBD1. V shed 5 bases and J 4 bases; nucleotides not matched to a gene: 18. CDR1 and CDR2 from the germline V gene are MDHEN and SYDVKM. This CDR3 contains 19 residues. CDR3 sequence (DNA): TGTGCCAGCAGTCCCCCGGGACAGGGCTTCCCAGGGGATTACAATGAGCAGTTCTTC. Its translation: CASSPPGQGFPGDYNEQFF.

By share of the sample, this clonotype is large. This chain connects TRBV4-1 to TRBJ2-5; D is possibly TRBD1 (6 bases). CDR1 is MGHRA and CDR2 is YSYEKL in the germline V gene. This CDR3 has 13 residues. Trimming took 4 bases from V and 3 from J, leaving 9 bases between them. The CDR3 spells CASSRAGEETQYF. CDR3 coding DNA: TGCGCCAGCAGCCGGGCAGGGGAAGAGACCCAGTACTTC.

The sample holds a few counts of this clonotype. J is TRBJ1-1 and V is TRBV20-1; no definite D call. The germline V gene has CDR1 DFQATT and CDR2 SNEGSKA (reference sequence). The CDR3 contains 15 residues. V was trimmed by 8 bases and J by 0 bases, leaving 19 bases between them. CDR3 bases: TGCAGTCCCTCCCCAAGACTCTTCATGAACACTGAAGCTTTCTTT. Amino acids: CSPSPRLFMNTEAFF.

By share of the sample, this clonotype is medium-sized. The chain recombines TRBV6-2 or TRBV6-3 with TRBJ1-2, with 8 bases aligning to TRBD1. The CDR3 spans 15 residues. The germline gives CDR1 MNHEY, CDR2 SVGEGT. V lost 7 bases, J lost 0 bases, and 7 bases stayed unmatched. The CDR3 sequence: CASIRDRRTNYGYTF. CDR3 nucleotides: TGTGCCAGCATCCGGGACAGGAGGACTAACTATGGCTACACCTTC.

This chain connects TRBV18 to TRBJ2-1, with a weak D call TRBD2 (6 bases). Germline V gene sequence: CDR1 KGHSH, CDR2 LQKENI. Trimming cost V 5 bases and J 8 bases, with 25 bases left between them. The CDR3 length is 17 residues. Here the CDR3 reads CASSVSSPGLTNDEQFF. DNA for the CDR3: TGTGCCAGCTCAGTTTCCTCGCCGGGACTCACTAACGATGAGCAGTTCTTC. Filled out from reference TRBV18 and TRBJ2-1, the complete variable domain reads NAGVMQNPRHLVRRRGQEARLRCSPMKGHSHVYWYRQLPEEGLKFMVYLQKENIIDESGMPKERFSAEFPKEGPSILRIQQVVRGDSAAYFCASSVSSPGLTNDEQFFGPGTRLTVL.

The chain joins TRBV12-3 or TRBV12-4 to TRBJ2-3; TRBD2 aligns across 7 bases. This CDR3 contains 17 residues. After removal of 6 bases from V and 0 bases from J, the junction contained 12 bases not matched to a gene. The CDR3 protein is CASRPVGEGSSTDTQYF. The DNA of the CDR3 is TGTGCCAGCAGGCCCGTGGGGGAGGGTTCCAGCACAGATACGCAGTATTTT.

This clonotype is medium-sized (0.01 to 0.1%) by share. The chain employs TRBV12-3 or TRBV12-4 and TRBJ1-2; the D is unclear. This CDR3 spans 13 amino acids. Between the trimmed V and J ends, which lost 3 bases and 4 bases, there was a span of 9 bases. CDR3 amino acids: CASSFQESYGYTF. As DNA, the CDR3 is TGTGCCAGCAGTTTCCAGGAGTCCTATGGCTACACCTTC.

This clonotype showed up just a few times. CDR3 residues: CASSWGQGRNNEQFF. The CDR3 DNA is TGTGCCAGCAGTTGGGGACAGGGACGTAACAATGAGCAGTTCTTC. V and J are TRBV6-1 and TRBJ2-1; 9 nucleotides agree with TRBD1. This CDR3 is built from 15 residues. CDR1 is MNHNS and CDR2 is SASEGT in the germline V gene. After removal of 5 bases from V and 5 bases from J, the junction contained 7 bases not matched to a gene.

This clonotype was recorded a few times. This chain joins TRBV25-1 and TRBJ2-7; the D is unclear. From germline, CDR1 is MGHDK and CDR2 SYGVNS. The CDR3 sequence is 12 residues long. Trimming shortened V by 6 bases and J by 10 bases, and 16 bases separated the two germline ends. The CDR3 is CASRTFTGVQYF. In DNA, the CDR3 is TGTGCCAGCAGAACCTTCACGGGCGTACAGTACTTC.

In its sample, this clonotype is medium-sized (0.01 to 0.1%). This chain links TRBV2 with TRBJ2-1; perhaps TRBD2 as D (5 bases). Germline CDR1 reads SNHLY; CDR2 reads FYNNEI. V was cut by 6 bases and J by 12 bases, with 12 bases left in between. CDR3 length equals 11 residues. This CDR3 reads CASSSGSGQFF. CDR3 in DNA: TGTGCCAGCAGCTCGGGGAGTGGGCAGTTCTTC.

The chain employs TRBV2 and TRBJ2-2; 9 positions match TRBD2. From germline, CDR1 is SNHLY and CDR2 FYNNEI. The CDR3 has 15 amino acids. J gave up 1 base and V 6 bases, and 3 bases lay outside the gene matches. The CDR3 coding sequence is TGTGCCAGCAGGGAGACTAGCGGGAACACCGGGGAGCTGTTTTTT. It codes for CASRETSGNTGELFF. The full variable domain, with the rest looked up from reference TRBV2 and TRBJ2-2, is EPEVTQTPSHQVTQMGQEVILRCVPISNHLYFYWYRQILGQKVEFLVSFYNNEISEKSEIFDDQFSVERPDGSNFTLKIRSTKLEDSAMYFCASRETSGNTGELFFGEGSRLTVL.

The chain couples TRBV30 to TRBJ2-5, with 9 positions matching TRBD2. V trimming: 1 base; J trimming: 7 bases; junction bases outside the gene matches: 10. Germline values: CDR1 GTSNPN, CDR2 SVGIG (reference sequence). The CDR3 sequence is 15 residues long. The CDR3 loop is CAWSAVLAGAGTQYF. The CDR3 DNA reads TGTGCCTGGAGTGCCGTGTTAGCGGGAGCGGGGACCCAGTACTTC.

By frequency in the sample, this clonotype is medium-sized (0.01 to 0.1%). The chain has TRBV7-6 and TRBJ2-1, with TRBD1 identical over 8 bases. Germline V gene sequence: CDR1 SGHVS, CDR2 FNYEAQ. J was trimmed by 6 bases and V by 4 bases; bases with no gene match: 8. This CDR3 spans 15 amino acids. CDR3 amino acids: CASSSPDRVRNEQFF. CDR3 sequence (DNA): TGTGCCAGCAGCTCCCCGGACAGGGTCCGCAATGAGCAGTTCTTC.